This is a list of T cell receptor beta chains from one sample in a study of T cell changes during pregnancy in multiple sclerosis. Method: immunoSEQ multiplex PCR; TCRdb's copy keeps in-frame clones and lacks some. The sample has over 45,000 clones, around 92% seen once; the top ten hold nearly 0.2%. Specimen: CD4+ T cells from peripheral blood mononuclear cells, collected in the second trimester of pregnancy. The receptors here all came from a female donor with multiple sclerosis, enrolled in a pregnancy study. CDR3s include the opening cysteine and the closing phenylalanine or tryptophan. D genes are given only for firm matches. Size values are once, few and many counts, or a class for expanded clones, and some rows have none.

v_gene	abundance	d_gene	j_gene	CDR3aa	CDR3nt
TRBV6-1	NA	NA	TRBJ2-1	CASRGLAGNEQFF	TGTGCCAGCAGAGGACTCGCCGGGAATGAGCAGTTCTTC
TRBV27	NA	NA	TRBJ2-1	CASSPPSPWLRYNEQFF	TGTGCCAGCAGTCCCCCCTCCCCCTGGCTGAGGTACAATGAGCAGTTCTTC
TRBV5-1	NA	TRBD1	TRBJ1-1	CASSLQQGRTNTEAFF	TGCGCCAGCAGCTTACAACAGGGGCGGACGAACACTGAAGCTTTCTTT
TRBV27	once	TRBD1	TRBJ2-5	CASSPGRGRGPETQYF	TGTGCCAGCAGCCCCGGCAGGGGCAGGGGGCCAGAGACCCAGTACTTC
TRBV10-3	NA	TRBD2	TRBJ2-2	CAIGRTSGNTGELFF	TGTGCCATCGGACGGACTAGCGGGAACACCGGGGAGCTGTTTTTT
TRBV9	NA	NA	TRBJ2-3	CASSIVPLGLGADTQYF	TGTGCCAGCAGCATCGTGCCACTAGGGTTGGGAGCGGATACGCAGTATTTT
TRBV5-4	NA	TRBD1	TRBJ1-4	CASSPDRAGTNEKLFF	TGTGCCAGCAGCCCGGACAGGGCGGGAACTAATGAAAAACTGTTTTTT
TRBV6-1	NA	TRBD2	TRBJ2-2	CASSALAGGANTGELFF	TGTGCCAGCAGTGCGCTAGCGGGAGGAGCAAACACCGGGGAGCTGTTTTTT
TRBV30	NA	NA	TRBJ1-2	CAWSGGGGYTF	TGTGCCTGGAGTGGGGGAGGCGGCTACACCTTC
TRBV15	once	NA	TRBJ1-3	CATSRNPVGAGNTIYF	TGTGCCACCAGCAGAAATCCTGTCGGGGCTGGAAACACCATATATTTT
TRBV7-2	NA	NA	TRBJ2-1	CASSLAGPISEQFF	TGTGCCAGCAGCTTAGCGGGGCCGATAAGTGAGCAGTTCTTC
TRBV29-1	NA	TRBD1	TRBJ1-2	CGANRDRGRRGYTF	TGCGGCGCCAACCGGGACAGGGGGCGCCGTGGCTACACCTTC
TRBV7-3	NA	TRBD2	TRBJ2-1	CASSLSSGIYNEQFF	TGTGCCAGCAGCTTATCTAGCGGGATCTACAATGAGCAGTTCTTC
TRBV7-3	NA	TRBD1	TRBJ1-1	CASSQGQGGEAFF	TGTGCCAGCAGCCAGGGACAGGGAGGCGAAGCTTTCTTT
TRBV18	NA	TRBD1	TRBJ1-2	CASSRTGEPSGDGYTF	TGTGCCAGCTCACGGACAGGAGAACCCAGCGGAGATGGCTACACCTTC
TRBV5-1	NA	TRBD1	TRBJ2-5	CASSLEDRTQETQYF	TGCGCCAGCAGCTTGGAGGACAGGACTCAAGAGACCCAGTACTTC
TRBV7-3	NA	TRBD2	TRBJ2-5	CASSLGAGGGETQYF	TGTGCCAGCAGCTTAGGAGCGGGAGGCGGGGAGACCCAGTACTTC
TRBV5-6	NA	TRBD1	TRBJ2-1	CASSPGQGRGPRGNEQFF	TGTGCCAGCAGCCCAGGACAGGGTCGGGGTCCGAGGGGCAATGAGCAGTTCTTC
TRBV6-1	NA	NA	TRBJ2-1	CASSGRTDYSYNEQFF	TGTGCCAGCAGTGGCAGGACAGACTACTCCTACAATGAGCAGTTCTTC
TRBV2	few	NA	TRBJ1-1	CASSVGGNTEAFF	TGTGCCAGCAGTGTCGGCGGGAACACTGAAGCTTTCTTT